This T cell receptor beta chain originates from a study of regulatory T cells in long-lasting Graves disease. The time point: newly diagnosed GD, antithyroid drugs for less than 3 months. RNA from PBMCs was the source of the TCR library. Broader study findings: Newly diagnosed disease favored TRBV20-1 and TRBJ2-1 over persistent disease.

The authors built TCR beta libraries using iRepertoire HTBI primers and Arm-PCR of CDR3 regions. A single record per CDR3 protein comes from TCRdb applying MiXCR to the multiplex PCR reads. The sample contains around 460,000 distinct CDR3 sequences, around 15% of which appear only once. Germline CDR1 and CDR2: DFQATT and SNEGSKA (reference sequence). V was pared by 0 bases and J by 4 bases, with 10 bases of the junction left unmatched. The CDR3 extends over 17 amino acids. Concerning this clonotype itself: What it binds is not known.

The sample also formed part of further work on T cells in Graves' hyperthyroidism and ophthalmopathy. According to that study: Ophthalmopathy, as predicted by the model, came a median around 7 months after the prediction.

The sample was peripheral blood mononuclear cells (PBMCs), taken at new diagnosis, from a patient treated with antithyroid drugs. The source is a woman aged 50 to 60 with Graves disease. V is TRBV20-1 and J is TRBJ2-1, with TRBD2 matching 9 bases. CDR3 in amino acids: CSARDHSGLAKYNEQFF. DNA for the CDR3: TGCAGTGCTAGAGATCATTCAGGACTAGCGAAATACAATGAGCAGTTCTTC.